The 28 T cell receptor beta chains listed next were all sequenced from one sample in a study of Ad26.COV2.S vaccination and SARS-CoV-2 variants. Assay: immunoSEQ multiplex PCR; the TCRdb copy retains only in-frame clones and omits some. This sample has around 250,000 clones, with around nine tenths found just once. Regarding treatment: around 19 received Ad26.COV2.S at low or high dose, single or two shots; about 5 received placebo; per-sample allocation not given. At day 63 after the first vaccine or placebo injection, samples were drawn. The sequenced sample was peripheral blood, obtained in a trial of Ad26.COV2.S vaccine versus placebo. These receptors were obtained from a person aged 18-65 years who received the Ad26.COV2.S COVID-19 vaccine or a placebo.

This sequence joins TRBV12-3 or TRBV12-4 and TRBJ2-1; TRBD1 aligns across 10 bases. The CDR3 is 13 amino acids. After removal of 6 bases from V and 7 bases from J, the junction contained 3 bases not matched to a gene. The CDR3 sequence is CASRTGGGNEQFF. CDR3 bases: TGTGCCAGCAGGACAGGGGGCGGGAATGAGCAGTTCTTC.

The chain has TRBV3-1 (or the pseudogene TRBV3-2) and TRBJ2-7, with 10 nucleotides matching TRBD1. With V trimmed by 7 bases and J by 6 bases, 15 bases remained unmatched. Germline loops: CDR1 LGHDT, CDR2 YNNKEL (reference sequence). The CDR3 consists of 16 residues. CDR3 residues: CASTISGTGEGLEQYV. CDR3 DNA: TGTGCCAGCACCATATCCGGGACAGGGGAGGGTCTCGAGCAGTACGTC.

The chain couples TRBV7-8 to TRBJ2-1, with 12 bases aligning to TRBD1. This CDR3 has 14 residues. With V trimmed by 5 bases and J by 8 bases, 4 bases remained unmatched. CDR1 is SGHVS and CDR2 is FQNEAQ in the germline V gene. CDR3 amino acids: CASSPRDRGHEQFF. CDR3 coding DNA: TGTGCCAGCAGCCCAAGGGACAGGGGGCATGAGCAGTTCTTC.

This clone occurred a few times. The chain has TRBV29-1 and TRBJ1-2; the D is unclear. The CDR3 is 13 residues long. Trimming pared 4 bases from V and 5 bases from J, leaving 14 bases between. CDR1 is SQVTM, CDR2 ANQGSEA, per germline. The CDR3: CSVVSGRLYGYTF. The CDR3, as DNA: TGCAGCGTTGTTTCCGGCCGGCTTTATGGCTACACCTTC.

The chain uses TRBV24-1 and TRBJ2-3; the D is unclear. This CDR3 has 14 residues. Germline CDR1 is KGHDR and CDR2 is SFDVKD. Trimming stripped 3 bases from V and 2 bases from J, with 8 bases between. The CDR3 loop reads CATSDNLSTDTQYF. The CDR3, as DNA: TGTGCCACCAGTGATAATCTATCCACAGATACGCAGTATTTT.

The gene calls are TRBV9 and TRBJ2-5; D perhaps matches TRBD2 (6 bases). Germline CDR1 and CDR2: SGDLS and YYNGEE. This CDR3 has 15 amino acids. Deletions cut 0 bases from V and 4 bases from J, with 13 bases between. The CDR3 region has the DNA TGTGCCAGCAGCGTAGGTGGAGGGTATAGAGAGACCCAGTACTTC. Its translation: CASSVGGGYRETQYF.

The count of this clone is one. V usage is TRBV14 and J usage is TRBJ1-6; D gene ambiguous. V was trimmed by 0 bases and J by 6 bases, leaving 6 bases between them. This CDR3 comprises 14 residues. Looked up from germline, CDR1 is SGHDN and CDR2 is FVKESK. CDR3 coding DNA: TGTGCCAGCAGCCAAGATTGGAGTAATTCACCCCTCCACTTT. It specifies CASSQDWSNSPLHF.

V gene TRBV6-5 combines with J gene TRBJ2-1; 13 bases agree with TRBD2. The CDR3 is 15 residues long. V trimming: 5 bases; J trimming: 4 bases; junction bases outside the gene matches: 2. Germline CDR1 and CDR2: MNHEY and SVGAGI. As DNA, the CDR3 is TGTGCCAGCAGTCCACTAGCGGGGGGGTACAATGAGCAGTTCTTC. Translated: CASSPLAGGYNEQFF.

This CDR3 reads CASSYLSGGLTDTQYF. In DNA form, the CDR3 reads TGTGCCAGCAGTTACCTTAGCGGGGGCCTCACAGATACGCAGTATTTT. The rearrangement links TRBV6-2 or TRBV6-3 to TRBJ2-3, with 9 positions matching TRBD2. The CDR3 totals 16 residues. V shed 2 bases and J 2 bases; nucleotides not matched to a gene: 5. From germline, CDR1 is MNHEY and CDR2 SVGEGT.

This clone showed up many times. The chain joins TRBV10-3 to TRBJ1-2; a weak D match, TRBD1 (6 bases). The CDR3 extends over 15 amino acids. CDR1 is ENHRY, CDR2 SYGVKD, per germline. V dropped 3 bases and J dropped 0 bases, with 11 bases sitting between them. The CDR3 is CAISEAGTSNYGYTF. CDR3 DNA sequence: TGTGCCATCAGTGAAGCAGGGACATCTAACTATGGCTACACCTTC.

The gene calls are TRBV27 and TRBJ2-1; no definite D call. The CDR3 is made up of 13 amino acids. Germline V gene data show CDR1 as MNHEY and CDR2 as SMNVEV (reference sequence). With 3 bases removed from V and 6 bases from J, the gap between germline ends came to 9 bases. The DNA of the CDR3 is TGTGCCAGCAGTTTCCTGAATAGCAATGAGCAGTTCTTC. Protein: CASSFLNSNEQFF.

The count of this clone is one. The J gene is TRBJ2-6, the V gene TRBV19; TRBD2 matches 11 bases. Germline CDR1 LNHDA, CDR2 SQIVND (reference sequence). CDR3 length equals 15 residues. The CDR3 spells CVSSGRSTGANVLTF. CDR3 bases: TGTGTCTCTAGCGGGAGGTCTACTGGGGCCAACGTCCTGACTTTC. The whole variable domain, remainder taken from reference TRBV19 and TRBJ2-6, is DGGITQSPKYLFRKEGQNVTLSCEQNLNHDAMYWYRQDPGQGLRLIYYSQIVNDFQKGDIAEGYSVSREKKESFPLTVTSAQKNPTAFYLCVSSGRSTGANVLTFGAGSRLTVL.

This clone has a handful of counts. The chain joins TRBV30 to TRBJ2-4; D is unclear. Trimming cost V 3 bases and J 4 bases, with 13 bases left between them. Germline values: CDR1 GTSNPN, CDR2 SVGIG (reference sequence). CDR3 length equals 14 residues. The DNA for the CDR3 is TGTGCCTGGAGCCTCAACACCCGTAAAAACATTCAGTACTTC. Translation: CAWSLNTRKNIQYF.

The chain uses TRBV7-9 and TRBJ2-3; 7 bases map to TRBD1. The CDR3 spans 15 residues. The ends lost 6 bases at V and 2 bases at J; junction bases unmatched: 8. Germline V CDR1 and CDR2: SEHNR, FQNEAQ (reference sequence). CDR3: CASRSGQEVTDTQYF. As DNA, the CDR3 is TGTGCCAGCAGGAGCGGACAGGAGGTCACAGATACGCAGTATTTT.

This sequence joins TRBV19 and TRBJ2-2; 8 bases map to TRBD1. The trim removed 5 bases at V and 6 bases at J, leaving 14 bases unmatched. The CDR3 consists of 17 residues. Germline V gene sequence: CDR1 LNHDA, CDR2 SQIVND (reference sequence). CDR3 sequence reads: CASSLWTGRAMAGELFF. The CDR3 coding sequence is TGTGCCAGTAGTCTTTGGACAGGGAGAGCGATGGCCGGGGAGCTGTTTTTT.

The V and J genes are TRBV19 and TRBJ2-2, with a possible D match to TRBD2 (5 bases). The CDR3 is 14 residues long. V shed 7 bases and J shed 5 bases, with 14 bases lying between them. Germline CDR1 and CDR2: LNHDA and SQIVND (reference sequence). The CDR3 DNA sequence: TGTGCCAGTACCGGGCATAGGGAGACCGGGGAGCTGTTTTTT. It translates to CASTGHRETGELFF.

V gene TRBV4-3 combines with J gene TRBJ1-2; 7 bases agree with TRBD1. The CDR3 spans 15 residues. Per the germline V gene, CDR1 is LGHNA and CDR2 is YSLEER. V was clipped by 1 base and J by 4 bases; unmatched bases: 6. The CDR3: CASSQGGGGIYGYTF. CDR3 bases: TGCGCCAGCAGCCAAGGGGGAGGGGGCATCTATGGCTACACCTTC.

V is TRBV7-9 and J is TRBJ1-5; 7 bases map to TRBD1. The CDR3 length is 14 residues. J was trimmed by 4 bases and V by 5 bases; bases with no gene match: 5. Germline V CDR1 and CDR2: SEHNR, FQNEAQ (reference sequence). The CDR3 region has the DNA TGTGCCAGCAGCCCAGGACAGGTGAATCAGCCCCAGCATTTT. This codes for CASSPGQVNQPQHF.

The chain has TRBV24-1 and TRBJ2-2; the D gene is possibly TRBD2 (6 bases). The CDR3 runs to 15 residues. V was trimmed by 5 bases and J by 7 bases, leaving 16 bases between them. Germline CDR1 is KGHDR and CDR2 is SFDVKD. This chain's CDR3 is CATSGGAAHIGELFF. DNA of the CDR3: TGTGCCACCAGTGGCGGGGCCGCTCACATCGGGGAGCTGTTTTTT.

The rearrangement joins TRBV3-1 (or the pseudogene TRBV3-2) to TRBJ1-5; D is possibly TRBD1 (5 bases). Germline V gene lookup returns CDR1 LGHDT and CDR2 YNNKEL (reference sequence). The length of the CDR3 is 14 residues. The V end lost 5 bases, the J end lost 4 bases, and 12 bases lay between the germline ends. CDR3 nucleotide sequence: TGTGCCAGCAGCGCAGGGCTCGGGAATCAGCCCCAGCATTTT. Residues: CASSAGLGNQPQHF.

The chain carries TRBV5-4 and TRBJ2-2; 8 bases fit TRBD2. This CDR3 has 16 amino acids. The V gene end was trimmed by 4 bases and the J gene end by 1 base; junction bases not matched to a gene: 6. Germline CDR1 is SGHNT and CDR2 is YYREEE (reference sequence). The CDR3 DNA is TGTGCCAGCAGCGGGGGACTAGGAAAGAACACCGGGGAGCTGTTTTTT. Protein product: CASSGGLGKNTGELFF.

V gene TRBV24-1 combines with J gene TRBJ1-5; D perhaps matches TRBD1 (5 bases). Germline V gene data show CDR1 as KGHDR and CDR2 as SFDVKD. Trimming removed 0 bases at V and 1 base at J, with 21 bases between. This CDR3 contains 20 residues. CDR3 sequence reads: CATSDLMGPCVWRSNQPQHF. DNA of the CDR3: TGTGCCACCAGTGATTTGATGGGACCGTGCGTATGGAGGAGCAATCAGCCCCAGCATTTT.

V and J are TRBV2 and TRBJ1-2, with unresolved D. Germline values: CDR1 SNHLY, CDR2 FYNNEI. This CDR3 contains 15 residues. Trimming left V 4 bases short and J 6 bases short, with 18 bases between. The CDR3 region is CASSVDGRIGDGYTF. CDR3 in DNA: TGTGCCAGCAGTGTTGATGGACGGATCGGTGATGGCTACACCTTC.

A word on this clone: In the same sample, other DNA sequences code for this CDR3. The rearrangement joins TRBV7-3 to TRBJ2-1; D remains unclear. This CDR3 comprises 13 residues. Germline V gene data show CDR1 as SGHTA and CDR2 as FQGTGA. V lost 1 base and J 4 bases, leaving 5 bases between the germline ends. The CDR3 spells CASSLSGYNEQFF. DNA for the CDR3: TGTGCCAGCAGCTTAAGCGGATACAATGAGCAGTTCTTC.

V and J are TRBV12-3 or TRBV12-4 and TRBJ2-3; a possible D gene is TRBD2 (5 bases). The ends were cut back, 5 bases at V and 1 base at J, with 7 bases in the middle. CDR3 length: 13 amino acids. CDR3 in DNA: TGTGCCAGCAGTCAACTAGGCACAGATACGCAGTATTTT. It encodes CASSQLGTDTQYF.

In DNA, the CDR3 is TGTGCCAGCAGCCCGGCCGGGTGGGGGTCCTACGAGCAGTACTTC. Its translation is CASSPAGWGSYEQYF. This rearrangement joins TRBV7-2 to TRBJ2-7; D possibly uses TRBD1 or TRBD2 (5 bases each). Germline loops: CDR1 SGHTA, CDR2 FQGNSA. V was pared by 5 bases and J by 1 base, with 15 bases between. This CDR3 has 15 amino acids.

The chain recombines TRBV18 with TRBJ1-2, with 9 bases matching TRBD1. The CDR3 consists of 15 residues. Germline-derived CDR1 and CDR2 are KGHSH and LQKENI. Trimming took 3 bases from V and 1 from J; bases not matched to a gene: 3. CDR3 sequence reads: CASSPAGQGNYGYTF. For the CDR3, the DNA is TGTGCCAGCTCACCCGCGGGACAGGGTAACTATGGCTACACCTTC.

The chain has TRBV7-2 and TRBJ1-5; no definite D call. CDR3 length: 16 amino acids. In germline, CDR1 is SGHTA, CDR2 FQGNSA. The V and J ends lost 5 bases and 0 bases respectively, with 14 bases between them. CDR3 nucleotides: TGTGCCAGCAGCACTCGGGCCGGGATTAGCAATCAGCCCCAGCATTTT. Translating it yields CASSTRAGISNQPQHF.